This TCR beta chain emerged from a study of CD8 T cells in Susac syndrome. CDR1 and CDR2 (germline): SGHRS, YFSETQ. V lost 4 bases and J 3 bases, leaving 20 bases between the germline ends. The CDR3 loop spans 16 amino acids. Random hexamers were used to reverse transcribe the RNA input (about 0.5 to 1 ug). MiXCR, applied by TCRdb to the immunoSEQ multiplex PCR reads, yields one record per CDR3 protein. In the table there are almost 450,000 distinct CDR3 sequences, around 85% of which are singletons. The receptor was isolated from a human donor with multiple sclerosis. Sequencing was done on a sample of CD8+ T cells from PBMCs. The chain combines TRBV5-1 with TRBJ2-7; perhaps TRBD2 as D (5 bases). CDR3 coding DNA: TGCGCCAGCAGCCCAGAGGGAACGTCGGGCTTCTACGAGCAGTACTTC. Protein: CASSPEGTSGFYEQYF.